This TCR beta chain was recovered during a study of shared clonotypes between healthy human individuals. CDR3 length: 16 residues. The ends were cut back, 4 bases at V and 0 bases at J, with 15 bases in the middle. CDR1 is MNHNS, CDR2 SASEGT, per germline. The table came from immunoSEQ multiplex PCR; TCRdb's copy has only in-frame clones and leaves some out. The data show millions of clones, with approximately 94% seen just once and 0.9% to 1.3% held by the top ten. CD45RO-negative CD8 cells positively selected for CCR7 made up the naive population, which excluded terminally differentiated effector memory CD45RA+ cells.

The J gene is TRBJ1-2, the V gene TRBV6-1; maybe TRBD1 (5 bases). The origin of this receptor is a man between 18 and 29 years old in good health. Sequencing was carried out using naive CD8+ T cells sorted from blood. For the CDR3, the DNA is TGTGCCAGCAGTGCCCCGGGGAGGGGAGCTAACTATGGCTACACCTTC. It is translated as CASSAPGRGANYGYTF.